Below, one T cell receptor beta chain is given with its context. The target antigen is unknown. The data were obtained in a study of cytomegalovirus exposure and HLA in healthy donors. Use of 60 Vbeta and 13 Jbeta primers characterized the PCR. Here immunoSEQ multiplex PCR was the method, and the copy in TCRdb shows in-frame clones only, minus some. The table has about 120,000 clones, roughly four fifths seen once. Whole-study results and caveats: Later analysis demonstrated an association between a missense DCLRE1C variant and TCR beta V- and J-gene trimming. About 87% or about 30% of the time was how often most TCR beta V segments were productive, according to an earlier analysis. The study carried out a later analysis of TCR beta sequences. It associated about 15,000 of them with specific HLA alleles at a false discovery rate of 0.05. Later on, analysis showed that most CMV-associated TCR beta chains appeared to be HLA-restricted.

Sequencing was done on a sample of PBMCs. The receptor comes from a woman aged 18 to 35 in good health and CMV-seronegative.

The CDR3 DNA sequence: TGTGCCACCAGCATTGATGAGCCGGGACAGGGGTCGATAGGACTGTTTTTT. Its translation is CATSIDEPGQGSIGLFF. The chain is built from TRBV15 and TRBJ1-4; 10 nucleotides align to TRBD1. CDR3 length equals 17 residues. J was trimmed by 13 bases and V by 4 bases; bases with no gene match: 18. The V gene's germline CDR1 is LNHNV and CDR2 YYDKDF (reference sequence).